This TCR beta chain was recorded in a study of T cell responses to AZD1222 COVID-19 vaccine. The study, taken as a whole, reports: Repertoires were obtained solely post-peak T cell response.

The CDR3 has 17 residues. Germline assignment: CDR1 SGDLS and CDR2 YYNGEE. Trimming took 4 bases from V and 5 from J; bases not matched to a gene: 12. Using immunoSEQ multiplex PCR, the repertoire was profiled, and TCRdb retains in-frame clones only, with some absent. The table lists about 55,000 clones, about 85% of them singletons. A word on this clone: Antigen unknown.

V gene TRBV9 combines with J gene TRBJ2-2; 9 bases align to TRBD1. Sequencing was performed on peripheral blood, taken on day 0 of AZD1222 vaccination. The clonotype was recovered from an adult in good health. The CDR3 loop is CASSPTGAGQGTGELFF. The CDR3 coding sequence is TGTGCCAGCAGCCCAACCGGGGCGGGACAGGGAACCGGGGAGCTGTTTTTT. The full variable domain, its missing parts supplied by reference TRBV9 and TRBJ2-2, is DSGVTQTPKHLITATGQRVTLRCSPRSGDLSVYWYQQSLDQGLQFLIQYYNGEERAKGNILERFSAQQFPDLHSELNLSSLELGDSALYFCASSPTGAGQGTGELFFGEGSRLTVL.